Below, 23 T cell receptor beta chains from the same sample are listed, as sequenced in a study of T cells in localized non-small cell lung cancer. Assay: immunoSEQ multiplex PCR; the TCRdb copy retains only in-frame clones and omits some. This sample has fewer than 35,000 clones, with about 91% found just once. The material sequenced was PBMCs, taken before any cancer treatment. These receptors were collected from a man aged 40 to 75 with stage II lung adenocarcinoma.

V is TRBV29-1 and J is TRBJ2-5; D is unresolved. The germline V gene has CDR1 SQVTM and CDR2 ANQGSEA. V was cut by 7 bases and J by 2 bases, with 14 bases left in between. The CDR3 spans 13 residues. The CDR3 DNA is TGCAGCGCCGCCTTTAAGGTACAAGAGACCCAGTACTTC. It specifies CSAAFKVQETQYF.

The CDR3 here is CASSYGGLAGDEQFF. The CDR3 region has the DNA TGTGCCAGCAGTTACGGGGGACTAGCTGGGGATGAGCAGTTCTTC. The chain couples TRBV6-5 to TRBJ2-1; 9 bases match TRBD2. CDR3 size: 15 residues. The ends lost 2 bases at V and 8 bases at J; junction bases unmatched: 7. Germline-derived CDR1 and CDR2 are MNHEY and SVGAGI.

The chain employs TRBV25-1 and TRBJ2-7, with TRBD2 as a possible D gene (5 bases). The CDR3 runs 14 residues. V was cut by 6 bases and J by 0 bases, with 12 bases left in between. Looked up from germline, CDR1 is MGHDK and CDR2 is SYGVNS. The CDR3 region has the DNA TGTGCCAGCAGCCAAGTGGGGAGCTCCTACGAGCAGTACTTC. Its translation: CASSQVGSSYEQYF.

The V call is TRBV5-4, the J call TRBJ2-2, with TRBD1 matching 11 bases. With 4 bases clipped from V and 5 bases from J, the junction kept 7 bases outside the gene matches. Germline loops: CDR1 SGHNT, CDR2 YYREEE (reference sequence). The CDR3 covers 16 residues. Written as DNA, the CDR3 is TGTGCCAGCAGCCCCGGACAGGGGGCTAGGACCGGGGAGCTGTTTTTT. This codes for CASSPGQGARTGELFF.

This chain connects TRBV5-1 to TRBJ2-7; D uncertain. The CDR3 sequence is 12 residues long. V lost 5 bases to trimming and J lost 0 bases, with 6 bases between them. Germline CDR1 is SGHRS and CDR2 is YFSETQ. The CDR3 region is CASSQSSYEQYF. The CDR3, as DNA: TGCGCCAGCAGTCAGAGCTCCTACGAGCAGTACTTC.

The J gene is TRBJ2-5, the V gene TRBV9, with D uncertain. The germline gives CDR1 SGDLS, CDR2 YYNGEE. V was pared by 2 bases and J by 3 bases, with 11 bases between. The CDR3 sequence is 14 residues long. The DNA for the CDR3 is TGTGCCAGCAGCGTGGACCCAGACGAAGAGACCCAGTACTTC. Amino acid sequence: CASSVDPDEETQYF.

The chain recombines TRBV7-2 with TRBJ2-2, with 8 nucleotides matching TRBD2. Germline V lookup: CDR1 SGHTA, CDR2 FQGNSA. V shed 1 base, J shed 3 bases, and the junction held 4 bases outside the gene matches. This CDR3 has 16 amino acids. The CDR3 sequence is CASSLGAGVDTGELFF. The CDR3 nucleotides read TGTGCCAGCAGCTTAGGAGCGGGAGTGGACACCGGGGAGCTGTTTTTT.

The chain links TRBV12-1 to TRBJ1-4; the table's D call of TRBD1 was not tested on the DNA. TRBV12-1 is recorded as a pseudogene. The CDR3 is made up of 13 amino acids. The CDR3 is CASSRTWDNEGFF. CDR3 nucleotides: TGTGCCAGCAGCCGGACGTGGGACAACGAGGGCTTTTTT.

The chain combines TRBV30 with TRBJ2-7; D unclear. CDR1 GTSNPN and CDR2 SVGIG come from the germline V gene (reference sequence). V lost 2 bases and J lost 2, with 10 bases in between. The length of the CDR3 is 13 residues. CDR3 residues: CAWSPLGTYEQYF. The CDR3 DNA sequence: TGTGCCTGGAGTCCCCTGGGAACCTACGAGCAGTACTTC.

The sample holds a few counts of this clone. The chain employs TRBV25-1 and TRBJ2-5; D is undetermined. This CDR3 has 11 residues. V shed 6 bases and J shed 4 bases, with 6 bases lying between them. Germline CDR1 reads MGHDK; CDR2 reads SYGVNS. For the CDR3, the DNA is TGTGCCAGCAGGGGCCGAGAGACCCAGTACTTC. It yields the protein CASRGRETQYF.

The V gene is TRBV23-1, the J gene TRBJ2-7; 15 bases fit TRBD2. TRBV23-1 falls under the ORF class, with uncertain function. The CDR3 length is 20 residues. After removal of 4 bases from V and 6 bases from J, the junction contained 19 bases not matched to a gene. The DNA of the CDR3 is TGCGCCAGCAGTCCAGGGGGCGCGGGGACTAGCGGGAGGAGGCTCCCCGAGCAGTACTTC. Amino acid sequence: CASSPGGAGTSGRRLPEQYF.

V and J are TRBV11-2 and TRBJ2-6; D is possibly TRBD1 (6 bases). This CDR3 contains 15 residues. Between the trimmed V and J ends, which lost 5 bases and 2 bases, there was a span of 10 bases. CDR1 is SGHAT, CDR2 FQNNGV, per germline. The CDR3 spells CASSKQGTGANVLTF. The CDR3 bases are TGTGCCAGCAGCAAACAGGGAACTGGGGCCAACGTCCTGACTTTC.

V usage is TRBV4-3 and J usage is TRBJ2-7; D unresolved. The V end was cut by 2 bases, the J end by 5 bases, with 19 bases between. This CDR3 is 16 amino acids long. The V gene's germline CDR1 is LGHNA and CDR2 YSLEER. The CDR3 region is CASSQLGNNVIHEQYF. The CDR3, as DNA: TGCGCCAGCAGCCAATTAGGTAATAACGTCATTCACGAGCAGTACTTC.

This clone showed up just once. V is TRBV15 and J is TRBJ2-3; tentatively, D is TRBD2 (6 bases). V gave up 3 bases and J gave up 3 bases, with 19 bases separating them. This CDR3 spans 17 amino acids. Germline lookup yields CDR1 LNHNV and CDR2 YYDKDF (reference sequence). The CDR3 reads CATSRSRGIGATDTQYF. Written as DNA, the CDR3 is TGTGCCACCAGCAGGTCCCGGGGGATTGGGGCTACAGATACGCAGTATTTT. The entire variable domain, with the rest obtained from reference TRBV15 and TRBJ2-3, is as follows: DAMVIQNPRYQVTQFGKPVTLSCSQTLNHNVMYWYQQKSSQAPKLLFHYYDKDFNNEADTPDNFQSRRPNTSFCFLDIRSPGLGDTAMYLCATSRSRGIGATDTQYFGPGTRLTVL.

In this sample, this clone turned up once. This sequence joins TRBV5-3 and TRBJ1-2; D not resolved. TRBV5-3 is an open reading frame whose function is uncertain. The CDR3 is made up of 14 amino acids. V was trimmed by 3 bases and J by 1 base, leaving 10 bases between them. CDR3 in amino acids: CARSSNSLNYGYTF. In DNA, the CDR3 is TGTGCCAGAAGCTCAAACAGCCTTAACTATGGCTACACCTTC.

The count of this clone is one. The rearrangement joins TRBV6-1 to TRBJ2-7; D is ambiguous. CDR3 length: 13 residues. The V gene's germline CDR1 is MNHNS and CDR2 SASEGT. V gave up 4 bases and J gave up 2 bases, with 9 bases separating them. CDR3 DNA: TGTGCCAGCAGTGTAGGTGAAACCTACGAGCAGTACTTC. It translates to CASSVGETYEQYF.

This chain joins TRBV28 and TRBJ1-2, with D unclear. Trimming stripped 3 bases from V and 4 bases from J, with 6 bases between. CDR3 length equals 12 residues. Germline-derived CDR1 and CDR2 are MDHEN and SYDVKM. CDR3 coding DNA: TGTGCCAGCAGTTTCCGGGGCTATGGCTACACCTTC. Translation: CASSFRGYGYTF.

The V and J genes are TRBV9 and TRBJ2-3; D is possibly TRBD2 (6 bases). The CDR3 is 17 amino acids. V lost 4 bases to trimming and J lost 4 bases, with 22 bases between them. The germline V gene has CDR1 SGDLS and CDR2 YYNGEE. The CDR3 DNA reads TGTGCCAGCAGCCCCCGAGGTAGCGGAGGGTTGGCAGATACGCAGTATTTT. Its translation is CASSPRGSGGLADTQYF.

The CDR3 bases are TGTGCCTGGAGACTCTCCGACCCGACTCTGGCCTATGGCTACACCTTC. It specifies CAWRLSDPTLAYGYTF. The rearrangement uses TRBV30 and TRBJ1-2, with D uncertain. The CDR3 is made up of 16 amino acids. Per the germline V gene, CDR1 is GTSNPN and CDR2 is SVGIG (reference sequence). Trimming removed 3 bases from V and 4 bases from J, with 21 bases in between. Combining the CDR3 with reference TRBV30 and TRBJ1-2 gives the whole variable domain SQTIHQWPATLVQPVGSPLSLECTVEGTSNPNLYWYRQAAGRGLQLLFYSVGIGQISSEVPQNLSASRPQDRQFILSSKKLLLSDSGFYLCAWRLSDPTLAYGYTFGSGTRLTVV.

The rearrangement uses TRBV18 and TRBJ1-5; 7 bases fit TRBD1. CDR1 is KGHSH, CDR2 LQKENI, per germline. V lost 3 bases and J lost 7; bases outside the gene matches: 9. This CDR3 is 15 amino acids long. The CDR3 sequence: CASSPRGGREQPQHF. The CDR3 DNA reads TGTGCCAGCTCACCCAGAGGGGGCCGGGAACAGCCCCAGCATTTT.

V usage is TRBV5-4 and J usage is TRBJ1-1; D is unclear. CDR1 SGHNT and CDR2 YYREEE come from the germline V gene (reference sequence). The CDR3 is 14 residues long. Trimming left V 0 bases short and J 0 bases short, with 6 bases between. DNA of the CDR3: TGTGCCAGCAGCTTGGACAGCTTGAACACTGAAGCTTTCTTT. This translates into CASSLDSLNTEAFF. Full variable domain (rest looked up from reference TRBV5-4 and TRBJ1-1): ETGVTQSPTHLIKTRGQQVTLRCSSQSGHNTVSWYQQALGQGPQFIFQYYREEENGRGNFPPRFSGLQFPNYSSELNVNALELDDSALYLCASSLDSLNTEAFFGQGTRLTVV.

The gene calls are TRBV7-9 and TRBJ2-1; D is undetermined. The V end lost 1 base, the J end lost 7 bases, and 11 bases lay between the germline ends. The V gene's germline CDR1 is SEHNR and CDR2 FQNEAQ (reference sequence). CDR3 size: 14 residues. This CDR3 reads CASSLGLAVNEQFF. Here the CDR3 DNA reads TGTGCCAGCAGCTTAGGTCTGGCAGTAAATGAGCAGTTCTTC. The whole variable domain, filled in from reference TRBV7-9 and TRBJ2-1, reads DTGVSQNPRHKITKRGQNVTFRCDPISEHNRLYWYRQTLGQGPEFLTYFQNEAQLEKSRLLSDRFSAERPKGSFSTLEIQRTEQGDSAMYLCASSLGLAVNEQFFGPGTRLTVL.

The CDR3 sequence: CASSPTGVTYEQYF. The CDR3 DNA is TGTGCCAGCAGCCCCACCGGCGTTACCTACGAGCAGTACTTC. This rearrangement joins TRBV7-9 to TRBJ2-7; no firm D call. Trimming pared 5 bases from V and 2 bases from J, leaving 13 bases between. The CDR3 is 14 amino acids. The germline V gene has CDR1 SEHNR and CDR2 FQNEAQ (reference sequence).